Sequencing of this T cell receptor beta chain was carried out in a study of blood T cell repertoires in COVID-19. Study overall: Acute and convalescent COVID-19 specimens originated in the United States, Italy and Spain.

The CDR3 contains 14 residues. Germline lookup yields CDR1 MNHEY and CDR2 SVGAGI. V shed 5 bases and J shed 0 bases, with 10 bases lying between them. The method was immunoSEQ multiplex PCR; TCRdb's version includes in-frame clones alone and lacks a portion of them. The sample consists of under 150,000 clones, 65% to 90% of them appearing once. The chain carries TRBV6-5 and TRBJ1-1, with D unclear. Specimen: PBMCs or T cells enriched from blood (not recorded which). The TCR originated in a woman in her forties or fifties who had recovered from COVID-19. The CDR3 region is CASSLLGVNTEAFF. CDR3 coding DNA: TGTGCCAGCAGTCTCCTCGGGGTGAACACTGAAGCTTTCTTT.